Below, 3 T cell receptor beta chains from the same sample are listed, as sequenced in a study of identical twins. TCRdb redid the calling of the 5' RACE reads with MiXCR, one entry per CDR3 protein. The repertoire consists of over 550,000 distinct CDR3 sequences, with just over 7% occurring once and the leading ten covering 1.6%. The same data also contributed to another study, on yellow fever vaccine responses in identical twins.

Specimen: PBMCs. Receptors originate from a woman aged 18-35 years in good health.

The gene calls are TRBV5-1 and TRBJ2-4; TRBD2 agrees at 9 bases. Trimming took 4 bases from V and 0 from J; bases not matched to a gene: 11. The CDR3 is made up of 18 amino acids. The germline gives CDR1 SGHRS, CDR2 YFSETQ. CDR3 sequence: CASSPSWASGEAKNIQYF. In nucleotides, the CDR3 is TGCGCCAGCAGCCCATCGTGGGCTAGCGGGGAAGCCAAAAACATTCAGTACTTC. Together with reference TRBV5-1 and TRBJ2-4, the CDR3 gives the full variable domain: KAGVTQTPRYLIKTRGQQVTLSCSPISGHRSVSWYQQTPGQGLQFLFEYFSETQRNKGNFPGRFSGRQFSNSRSEMNVSTLELGDSALYLCASSPSWASGEAKNIQYFGAGTRLSVL.

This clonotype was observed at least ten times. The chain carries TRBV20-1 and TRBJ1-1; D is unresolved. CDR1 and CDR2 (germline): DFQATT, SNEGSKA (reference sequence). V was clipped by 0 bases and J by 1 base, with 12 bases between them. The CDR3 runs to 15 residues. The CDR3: CSARDQAGWNTEAFF. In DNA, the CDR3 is TGCAGTGCTAGAGATCAGGCAGGCTGGAACACTGAAGCTTTCTTT.

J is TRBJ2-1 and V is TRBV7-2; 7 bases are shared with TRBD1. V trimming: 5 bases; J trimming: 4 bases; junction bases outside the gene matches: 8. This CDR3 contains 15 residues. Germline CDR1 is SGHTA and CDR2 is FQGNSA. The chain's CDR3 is CASSEQGSKYNEQFF. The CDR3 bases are TGTGCCAGCAGCGAACAGGGGTCCAAATACAATGAGCAGTTCTTC.